Listed below are T cell receptor beta chains from one sample, sequenced in a study of response to subunit inactivated influenza vaccine. TCRdb reanalysed the RT-PCR reads using MiXCR and keeps one entry per CDR3 protein. The repertoire holds roughly 700,000 distinct CDR3 sequences, with about 15% as singletons. This specimen was PBMCs from blood, taken approximately 15 days before vaccination. All receptors come from a man in his fifties who received an inactivated influenza vaccine. Both conserved end residues are part of each CDR3. A D gene is named only where the DNA matches it firmly. Clone size is given for some rows only: seen once, a few or many times, or a class if the clone is expanded.

>-|TRBJ2-5|-|TRBV7-8
TGTGCCAGCAGCTTAGCGGGACACGACGGGGAGACCCAGTACTTC
CASSLAGHDGETQYF
>few|TRBJ2-5|TRBD2|TRBV4-2
TGTGCCAGCAGCCAAGATTATCGGCGGGGGAGGGAGACCCAGTACTTC
CASSQDYRRGRETQYF
>-|TRBJ2-3|-|TRBV28
TGTGCCAGCGCGGGATTAACAGATACGCAGTATTTT
CASAGLTDTQYF
>few|TRBJ2-1|-|TRBV5-6
TGTGCCAGCAGCTTGGGTGTGACAGCCTACAATGAGCAGTTCTTC
CASSLGVTAYNEQFF
>few|TRBJ2-7|TRBD1|TRBV15
TGTGCCACCAGCAGATCGGGACAGGGGTATGAGCAGTACTTC
CATSRSGQGYEQYF
>few|TRBJ1-5|-|TRBV4-2
TGTGCCAGCAGCCAACAGGTGGGCAATCAGCCCCAGCATTTT
CASSQQVGNQPQHF
>many|TRBJ1-2|-|TRBV7-9
TGTGCCAGCAGCTTCTCAGGGCGCCGTGGCTACACCTTC
CASSFSGRRGYTF
>few|TRBJ2-7|-|TRBV5-1
TGCGCCAGCACCGGCGAGGTAGAGCAGTACTTC
CASTGEVEQYF
>many|TRBJ2-5|-|TRBV12-3/TRBV12-4
TGTGCCAGCAGTCCGGCCCGGTGGCAGCAAGAGACCCAGTACTTC
CASSPARWQQETQYF
>few|TRBJ2-7|-|TRBV5-4
TGTGCCAGCAGCGTGCAGGGATACAACTACGAGCAGTACTTC
CASSVQGYNYEQYF
>-|TRBJ2-2|-|TRBV12-3/TRBV12-4
TGTGCCAGCAGCTCCCGGCCAACCGGGGAGCTGTTTTTT
CASSSRPTGELFF
>many|TRBJ1-1|-|TRBV28
TGTGCCAGCAGTTTAGGAGGTTCGGGCACTGAAGCTTTCTTT
CASSLGGSGTEAFF
>few|TRBJ2-7|-|TRBV6-5
TGTGCCAGCAGTTACGAACAGGGCTTATACTACGAGCAGTACTTC
CASSYEQGLYYEQYF
>many|TRBJ2-1|TRBD2|TRBV29-1
TGCAGCGTGGCCGGGACTAGCCCCTACAATGAGCAGTTCTTC
CSVAGTSPYNEQFF
>-|TRBJ1-6|-|TRBV10-3
TGTGCCATCAGTGAGTGGGACACAAATTCACCCCTCCACTTT
CAISEWDTNSPLHF
>many|TRBJ2-5|-|TRBV29-1
TGCAGCGTTGAAGGGGGGGAGACCCAGTACTTC
CSVEGGETQYF
>many|TRBJ1-6|-|TRBV4-2
TGTGCCAGCAGCCAAGAAAAGGGTTCACCCCTCCACTTT
CASSQEKGSPLHF
>few|TRBJ1-2|TRBD1|TRBV7-2
TGTGCCAGCTTCTTGACAGGGGTTGAGGGCTACACCTTC
CASFLTGVEGYTF
>many|TRBJ2-7|-|TRBV20-1
TGCAGTGCTAGTTATCAGGGTTTTTCCTACGAGCAGTACTTC
CSASYQGFSYEQYF
>few|TRBJ2-3|-|TRBV5-1
TGCGCCAGCAGCCCCTGGGGTGGTACGCAGTATTTT
CASSPWGGTQYF
>few|TRBJ1-2|TRBD1|TRBV6-5
TGTGCCAGCAGTTACGGGACAGGGGGAATCCTCTGGGGCTACACCTTC
CASSYGTGGILWGYTF
>-|TRBJ2-1|TRBD2|TRBV6-2/TRBV6-3
TGTGCCAGCAGTTACTCAATGACTAGCGGGAGGGCCGCGTACAATGAGCAGTTCTTC
CASSYSMTSGRAAYNEQFF
>few|TRBJ2-7|-|TRBV28
TGTGCCAGCAGTTTAACGGAGCCCTCCTACGAGCAGTACTTC
CASSLTEPSYEQYF
>many|TRBJ2-5|-|TRBV29-1
TGCAGCGTTGAAGATAGTAACAGGAGAGGGGAGACCCAGTACTTC
CSVEDSNRRGETQYF